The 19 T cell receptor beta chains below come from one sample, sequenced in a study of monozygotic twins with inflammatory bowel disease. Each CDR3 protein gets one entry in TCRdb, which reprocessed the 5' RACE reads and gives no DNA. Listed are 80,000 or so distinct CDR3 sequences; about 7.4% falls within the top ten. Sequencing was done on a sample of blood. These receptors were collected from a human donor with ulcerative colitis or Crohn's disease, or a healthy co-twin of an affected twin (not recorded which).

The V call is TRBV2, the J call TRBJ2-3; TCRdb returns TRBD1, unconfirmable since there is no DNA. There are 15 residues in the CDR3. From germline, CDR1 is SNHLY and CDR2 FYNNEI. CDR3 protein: CASSRTGLQSDTQYF.

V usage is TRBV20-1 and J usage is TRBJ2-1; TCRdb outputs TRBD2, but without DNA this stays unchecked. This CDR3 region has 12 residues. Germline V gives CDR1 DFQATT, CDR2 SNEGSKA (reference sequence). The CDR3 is CSASWRGNEQFF.

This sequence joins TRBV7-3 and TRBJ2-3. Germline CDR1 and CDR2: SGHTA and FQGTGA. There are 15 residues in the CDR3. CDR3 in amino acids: CASSPFSTVADTQYF.

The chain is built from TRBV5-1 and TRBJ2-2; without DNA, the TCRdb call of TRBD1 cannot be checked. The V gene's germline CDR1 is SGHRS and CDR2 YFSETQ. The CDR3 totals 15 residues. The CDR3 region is CAIAPGQKNTGELFF. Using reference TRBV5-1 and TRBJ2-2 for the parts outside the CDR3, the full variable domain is KAGVTQTPRYLIKTRGQQVTLSCSPISGHRSVSWYQQTPGQGLQFLFEYFSETQRNKGNFPGRFSGRQFSNSRSEMNVSTLELGDSALYLCAIAPGQKNTGELFFGEGSRLTVL.

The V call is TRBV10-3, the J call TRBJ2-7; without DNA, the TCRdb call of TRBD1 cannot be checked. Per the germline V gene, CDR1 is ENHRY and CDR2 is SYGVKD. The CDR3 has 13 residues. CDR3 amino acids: CANKTGGSYEQYF.

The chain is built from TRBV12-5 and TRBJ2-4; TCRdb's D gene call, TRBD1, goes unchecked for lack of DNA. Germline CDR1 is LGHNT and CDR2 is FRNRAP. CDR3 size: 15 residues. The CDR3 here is CASGLGDRGENIQYF.

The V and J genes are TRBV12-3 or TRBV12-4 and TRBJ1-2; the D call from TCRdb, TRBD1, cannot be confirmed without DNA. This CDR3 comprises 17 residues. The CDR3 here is CASSLSGGLLRDYGYTF.

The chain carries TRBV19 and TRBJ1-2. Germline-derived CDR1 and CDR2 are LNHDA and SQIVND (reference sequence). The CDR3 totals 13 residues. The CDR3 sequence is CASSEGNTYGYTF. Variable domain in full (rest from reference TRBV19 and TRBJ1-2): DGGITQSPKYLFRKEGQNVTLSCEQNLNHDAMYWYRQDPGQGLRLIYYSQIVNDFQKGDIAEGYSVSREKKESFPLTVTSAQKNPTAFYLCASSEGNTYGYTFGSGTRLTVV.

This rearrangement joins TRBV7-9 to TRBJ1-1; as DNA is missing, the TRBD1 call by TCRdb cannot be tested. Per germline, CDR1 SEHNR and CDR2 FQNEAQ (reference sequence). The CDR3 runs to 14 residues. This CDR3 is CASSLAGGNTEAFF.

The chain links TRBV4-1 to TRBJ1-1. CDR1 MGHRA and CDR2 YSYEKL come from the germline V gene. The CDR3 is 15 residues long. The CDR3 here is CASSRSPTGPREAFF.

The CDR3 region is CASSNDGYGYTF. The J gene is TRBJ1-2, the V gene TRBV5-4. The germline gives CDR1 SGHNT, CDR2 YYREEE (reference sequence). There are 12 residues in the CDR3.

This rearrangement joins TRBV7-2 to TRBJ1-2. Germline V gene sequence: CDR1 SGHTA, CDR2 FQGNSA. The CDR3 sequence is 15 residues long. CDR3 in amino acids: CASSPRDLRTGGYTF.

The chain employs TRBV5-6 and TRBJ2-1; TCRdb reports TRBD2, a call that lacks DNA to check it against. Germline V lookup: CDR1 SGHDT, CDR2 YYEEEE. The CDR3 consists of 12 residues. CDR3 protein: CASSLSGAGQFF.

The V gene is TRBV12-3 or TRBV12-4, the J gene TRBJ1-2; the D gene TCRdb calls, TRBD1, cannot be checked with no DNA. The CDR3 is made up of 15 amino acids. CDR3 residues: CASSSWDRVGYGYTF.

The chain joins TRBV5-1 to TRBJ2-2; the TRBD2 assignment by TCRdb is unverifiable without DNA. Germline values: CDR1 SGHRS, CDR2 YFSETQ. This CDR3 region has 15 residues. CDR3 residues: CASMAGNWDTGELFF. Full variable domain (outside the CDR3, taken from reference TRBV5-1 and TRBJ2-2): KAGVTQTPRYLIKTRGQQVTLSCSPISGHRSVSWYQQTPGQGLQFLFEYFSETQRNKGNFPGRFSGRQFSNSRSEMNVSTLELGDSALYLCASMAGNWDTGELFFGEGSRLTVL.

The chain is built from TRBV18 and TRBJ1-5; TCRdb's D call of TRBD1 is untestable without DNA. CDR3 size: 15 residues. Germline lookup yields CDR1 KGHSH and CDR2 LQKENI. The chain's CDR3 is CASSPVSGINQPQHF.

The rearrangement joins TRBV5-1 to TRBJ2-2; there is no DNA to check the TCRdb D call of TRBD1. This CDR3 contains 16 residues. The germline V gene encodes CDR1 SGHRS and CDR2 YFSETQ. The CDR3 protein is CASSPLRGANTGELFF.

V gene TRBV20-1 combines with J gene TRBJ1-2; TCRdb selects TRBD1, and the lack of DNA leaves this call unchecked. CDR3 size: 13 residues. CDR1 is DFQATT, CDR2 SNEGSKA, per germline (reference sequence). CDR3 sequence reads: CSARDPGFRGYTF.

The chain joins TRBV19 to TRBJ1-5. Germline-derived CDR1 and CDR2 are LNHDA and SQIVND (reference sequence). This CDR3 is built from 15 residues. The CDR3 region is CASSIVDTPAQPQHF.